Shown below are 5 T cell receptor beta chains from a single sample sequenced in a study of cytomegalovirus exposure and HLA in healthy donors (dated by TCRdb to the late 2010s). Receptor libraries were prepared by the immunoSEQ multiplex PCR assay. TCRdb took over this immuneACCESS table, retaining in-frame rearrangements with V and J assigned. Such tables are incomplete; in checked studies, under half of the missing clones stem from an unresolved V gene, and the remainder is unexplained. Here the sample has some 230,000 clones; 90% to 95% occur a single time. The ten top clones hold approximately 0.99% of the sample. Sequenced material: PBMCs. These receptor sequences come from a woman between 18 and 29 years old in good health and CMV-seronegative.

The chain combines TRBV13 with TRBJ2-1; 14 nucleotides align to TRBD2. With V trimmed by 5 bases and J by 4 bases, 19 bases remained unmatched. Germline lookup yields CDR1 PRHDT and CDR2 FYEKMQ (reference sequence). This CDR3 is built from 21 residues. CDR3 nucleotides: TGTGCCAGCAGCCCCTCTCCGGGACTAGCGGGAGAGCCCGCTTATTACAATGAGCAGTTCTTC. This gives the protein CASSPSPGLAGEPAYYNEQFF.

The chain joins TRBV6-1 to TRBJ1-3; the match to TRBD1 covers 11 bases. The CDR3 spans 16 residues. The trim removed 4 bases at V and 4 bases at J, leaving 6 bases unmatched. Germline CDR1 reads MNHNS; CDR2 reads SASEGT. DNA of the CDR3: TGTGCCAGCAGTGGGGGGACAGGGGGTTACGGAAACACCATATATTTT. Amino acid sequence: CASSGGTGGYGNTIYF.

The V call is TRBV14, the J call TRBJ2-5; the match to TRBD2 covers 7 bases. The CDR3 length is 13 residues. Germline trimming cut 2 bases from V and 4 bases from J; bases unmatched to any gene: 1. The germline V gene has CDR1 SGHDN and CDR2 FVKESK. Here the CDR3 reads CASSQPSGETQYF. The CDR3 DNA reads TGTGCCAGCAGCCAACCTAGCGGAGAGACCCAGTACTTC.

This sequence joins TRBV7-9 and TRBJ2-1; TRBD2 matches at 14 bases. Trimming cost V 5 bases and J 8 bases; bases outside gene matches: 11. This CDR3 is 17 amino acids long. Germline-derived CDR1 and CDR2 are SEHNR and FQNEAQ (reference sequence). This CDR3 is CASSGKGTSGSPDEQFF. In nucleotides, the CDR3 is TGTGCCAGCAGCGGTAAAGGGACTAGCGGGAGCCCAGATGAGCAGTTCTTC.

J is TRBJ2-2 and V is TRBV7-2, with D perhaps matching TRBD1 (5 bases). The V gene's germline CDR1 is SGHTA and CDR2 FQGNSA. This CDR3 comprises 16 residues. Deletions cut 2 bases from V and 0 bases from J, with 10 bases between. CDR3 DNA sequence: TGTGCCAGCAGCTTATACCAGGGCTCGAACACCGGGGAGCTGTTTTTT. Amino acid sequence: CASSLYQGSNTGELFF. Supplemented by reference TRBV7-2 and TRBJ2-2, the full variable domain reads GAGVSQSPSNKVTEKGKDVELRCDPISGHTALYWYRQSLGQGLEFLIYFQGNSAPDKSGLPSDRFSAERTGGSVSTLTIQRTQQEDSAVYLCASSLYQGSNTGELFFGEGSRLTVL.